The 2 T cell receptor beta chains presented below share a single source sample, sequenced in a study of preoperative IRX-2 immunotherapy in early breast cancer (dated by TCRdb to between 2018 and 2021). The library relied on the immunoSEQ multiplex PCR assay. Not all clones reach the TCRdb copy of this immuneACCESS table, which keeps in-frame sequences only. Checked studies attribute under half of the gap to unresolved V genes and leave the rest unexplained. Here the sample has approximately 28,000 clones; over 65% occur a single time. The ten biggest clones cover roughly 3.1% of the sample. What this sample's treatment or condition label stands for: preoperative locoregional IRX-2 cytokine immunotherapy. This sample was taken from a patient treated with IRX-2 immunotherapy. These receptors were obtained from a human donor with breast cancer.

This clone has a handful of counts. CDR3 sequence reads: CASSPRLAGYTDTQYF. CDR3 in DNA: TGTGCCAGCAGCCCTCGACTAGCGGGGTACACAGATACGCAGTATTTT. The V and J genes are TRBV11-3 and TRBJ2-3; TRBD2 matches 11 bases. CDR1 is SGHNT and CDR2 is YENEEA in the germline V gene. The CDR3 is made up of 16 amino acids. J was trimmed by 2 bases and V by 5 bases; bases with no gene match: 6.

This clone was seen just once. The V gene is TRBV23-1, the J gene TRBJ1-2, with D possibly being TRBD1 (5 bases). TRBV23-1 is an open reading frame, and its role is uncertain. V was pared by 6 bases and J by 3 bases, with 17 bases between. This CDR3 spans 15 amino acids. CDR3 in amino acids: CASSQDLKGYYGYTF. The CDR3 nucleotides read TGCGCCAGCAGCCAAGATCTTAAGGGGTACTATGGCTACACCTTC.